Described below is a single T cell receptor beta chain sequence and its context. Antigen unknown. TCRdb reprocessed the 5' RACE reads and keeps a single row for each CDR3 protein, giving no DNA. Recorded for this sample: roughly 150,000 distinct CDR3 sequences. This sample is drawn from a study of monozygotic twins with inflammatory bowel disease. Study-level points and caveats: Healthy co-twins exceeded IBD patients in TCRbeta diversity as measured by inverse Simpson.

CDR3 length: 15 residues. From germline, CDR1 is SGHTA and CDR2 FQGNSA. The chain joins TRBV7-2 to TRBJ2-7; the D call of TRBD1 rests on TCRdb alone, since no DNA is present to check it. Sequencing was performed on blood. This sequence was found in a human donor with ulcerative colitis or Crohn's disease, or a healthy co-twin of an affected twin (not recorded which). CDR3 residues: CASSPPLLGNDEQYF. Looking up the rest from reference TRBV7-2 and TRBJ2-7 gives the full variable domain: GAGVSQSPSNKVTEKGKDVELRCDPISGHTALYWYRQSLGQGLEFLIYFQGNSAPDKSGLPSDRFSAERTGGSVSTLTIQRTQQEDSAVYLCASSPPLLGNDEQYFGPGTRLTVT.